This TCR beta chain was captured in a study of T cell changes during pregnancy in multiple sclerosis. This CDR3 has 13 amino acids. Germline CDR1 and CDR2: MDHEN and SYDVKM. V dropped 8 bases and J dropped 4 bases, with 14 bases sitting between them. Measured with immunoSEQ multiplex PCR; TCRdb has only the in-frame clones, and not every one. The repertoire holds approximately 73,000 clones, with more than 90% as singletons. The sequence was obtained from a female donor with multiple sclerosis, enrolled in a pregnancy study. The rearrangement links TRBV28 to TRBJ2-5, with a weak D call TRBD1 (5 bases). The starting material was CD4+ T cells from peripheral blood mononuclear cells, obtained before pregnancy. The CDR3: CASGVDTLETQYF. CDR3 coding DNA: TGTGCCAGCGGAGTGGACACCCTAGAGACCCAGTACTTC.